One and the same sample provided the 30 T cell receptor beta chains below, sequenced in a study of T cells in Graves' hyperthyroidism and ophthalmopathy. Amplification targeted TCR beta CDR3 regions from RNA transcripts. Using the HTBI primer set, a first-round RT-PCR was run on the TCR CDR3. Each CDR3 protein gets one entry after TCRdb re-called the multiplex PCR reads with MiXCR. The data hold about 350,000 distinct CDR3 sequences, with about 15% observed a single time. The sequenced sample consisted of blood. The receptors derive from a woman aged 25-40 years with Graves' hyperthyroidism.

This clonotype has only a few counts. The chain couples TRBV19 to TRBJ1-2; TRBD1 matches at 7 bases. The CDR3 loop spans 13 amino acids. Germline trimming cut 11 bases from V and 2 bases from J; bases unmatched to any gene: 8. CDR1 and CDR2 (germline): LNHDA, SQIVND (reference sequence). The DNA of the CDR3 is TGTGCCCCCCAAGGGGACAGAAACTATGGCTACACCTTC. Translation gives CAPQGDRNYGYTF.

This clonotype was found many times. This chain joins TRBV20-1 and TRBJ2-5, with no clear D. CDR3 length: 12 amino acids. The germline gives CDR1 DFQATT, CDR2 SNEGSKA (reference sequence). Between the trimmed V and J ends, which lost 6 bases and 1 base, there was a span of 9 bases. The CDR3 DNA is TGCAGTGCCACACGACCCCAAGAGACCCAGTACTTC. Encoded protein: CSATRPQETQYF.

The chain joins TRBV19 to TRBJ2-7; no clear D. The V and J ends lost 7 bases and 0 bases respectively, with 7 bases between them. The length of the CDR3 is 12 residues. From germline, CDR1 is LNHDA and CDR2 SQIVND (reference sequence). DNA of the CDR3: TGTGCCAGTAAGGCTGGCTCCTACGAGCAGTACTTC. It is translated as CASKAGSYEQYF.

This chain links TRBV29-1 with TRBJ1-2; tentatively, D is TRBD1 (6 bases). This CDR3 has 11 amino acids. The V and J ends lost 6 bases and 4 bases respectively, with 9 bases between them. CDR1 and CDR2 (germline): SQVTM, ANQGSEA. This CDR3 is CSVIRGYGYTF. Written as DNA, the CDR3 is TGCAGCGTCATCAGGGGCTATGGCTACACCTTC.

A few counts support this clonotype. V usage is TRBV29-1 and J usage is TRBJ1-2; D is possibly TRBD1 (6 bases). This CDR3 is 13 amino acids long. Per the germline V gene, CDR1 is SQVTM and CDR2 is ANQGSEA. V was clipped by 3 bases and J by 6 bases, with 14 bases between them. In DNA, the CDR3 is TGCAGCGTTGACGAGGACAGCCGCCATGGCTACACCTTC. This encodes CSVDEDSRHGYTF.

This clonotype came up a few times. This rearrangement joins TRBV7-9 to TRBJ2-2; 9 positions agree with TRBD2. The germline CDR1 and CDR2 sequences are SEHNR and FQNEAQ (reference sequence). J was trimmed by 10 bases and V by 7 bases; bases with no gene match: 13. This CDR3 contains 15 residues. The chain's CDR3 is CASNGGTSPSSELFF. In nucleotides, the CDR3 is TGTGCCAGCAATGGCGGGACTAGCCCGTCGTCGGAGCTGTTTTTT.

This clonotype was seen a few times. The rearrangement uses TRBV7-9 and TRBJ2-2, with D possibly TRBD1 on 5 matching bases. The CDR3 loop spans 16 amino acids. Deletions cut 1 base from V and 3 bases from J, with 12 bases between. Germline V CDR1 and CDR2: SEHNR, FQNEAQ (reference sequence). In DNA, the CDR3 is TGTGCCAGCAGCTTAGAGCGAAGGGGATACACCGGGGAGCTGTTTTTT. This sequence encodes CASSLERRGYTGELFF. The variable domain in full, with the rest retrieved from reference TRBV7-9 and TRBJ2-2, is DTGVSQNPRHKITKRGQNVTFRCDPISEHNRLYWYRQTLGQGPEFLTYFQNEAQLEKSRLLSDRFSAERPKGSFSTLEIQRTEQGDSAMYLCASSLERRGYTGELFFGEGSRLTVL.

The chain combines TRBV5-1 with TRBJ1-1; 7 bases match TRBD1. This CDR3 spans 14 amino acids. Germline V gene data show CDR1 as SGHRS and CDR2 as YFSETQ. With 4 bases clipped from V and 3 bases from J, the junction kept 6 bases outside the gene matches. The DNA for the CDR3 is TGCGCCAGCAGCCCCCAGGGGGAGGACACTGAAGCTTTCTTT. Protein: CASSPQGEDTEAFF. The full variable domain, with the rest looked up from reference TRBV5-1 and TRBJ1-1, is KAGVTQTPRYLIKTRGQQVTLSCSPISGHRSVSWYQQTPGQGLQFLFEYFSETQRNKGNFPGRFSGRQFSNSRSEMNVSTLELGDSALYLCASSPQGEDTEAFFGQGTRLTVV.

This chain uses TRBV5-4 with TRBJ1-4; 7 bases agree with TRBD1. V lost 4 bases, J lost 7 bases, and 10 bases stayed unmatched. The germline V gene has CDR1 SGHNT and CDR2 YYREEE (reference sequence). CDR3 size: 15 residues. The CDR3 bases are TGTGCCAGCAGCGCGACAGGGTCTGGAGTTGAAAAACTGTTTTTT. Amino acid sequence: CASSATGSGVEKLFF.

This clonotype was seen ten or more times. The chain couples TRBV11-2 to TRBJ2-1, with TRBD2 matching 11 bases. The junction had 9 bases not matched to a gene; V was cut back by 5 bases and J by 9 bases. The CDR3 spans 15 residues. CDR1 is SGHAT and CDR2 is FQNNGV in the germline V gene. Here the CDR3 reads CASSRLAGGPGEQFF. CDR3 DNA: TGTGCCAGCAGCCGTCTAGCGGGAGGCCCGGGTGAGCAGTTCTTC. Full variable domain (missing parts from reference TRBV11-2 and TRBJ2-1): EAGVAQSPRYKIIEKRQSVAFWCNPISGHATLYWYQQILGQGPKLLIQFQNNGVVDDSQLPKDRFSAERLKGVDSTLKIQPAKLEDSAVYLCASSRLAGGPGEQFFGPGTRLTVL.

This clonotype was seen a few times. The chain couples TRBV12-3 or TRBV12-4 to TRBJ2-1; TRBD1 is a possible D gene (5 bases). The CDR3 covers 13 residues. V was clipped by 2 bases and J by 9 bases, with 11 bases between them. This chain's CDR3 is CASSLFQGSEQFF. DNA for the CDR3: TGTGCCAGCAGTTTATTTCAGGGAAGTGAGCAGTTCTTC.

This clonotype has ten or more counts. The rearrangement joins TRBV11-2 to TRBJ2-5; 7 nucleotides match TRBD2. Germline assignment: CDR1 SGHAT and CDR2 FQNNGV. The V and J ends lost 6 bases and 3 bases, in that order; junction bases with no gene match: 10. The CDR3 extends over 15 amino acids. The DNA of the CDR3 is TGTGCCAGCAGTCTCCAGCTAGCGGTAAAAGAGACCCAGTACTTC. It specifies CASSLQLAVKETQYF.

This clonotype occurred many times. This chain connects TRBV28 to TRBJ1-3, with a weak D call TRBD1 (6 bases). CDR1 and CDR2 (germline): MDHEN, SYDVKM. CDR3 length: 15 amino acids. The germline V and J ends were trimmed by 8 bases and 3 bases, with 17 bases remaining between them. The DNA of the CDR3 is TGTGCCAGCGGCCGCCCGACAGGAATTGGAAACACCATATATTTT. Translating it yields CASGRPTGIGNTIYF. Filled out from reference TRBV28 and TRBJ1-3, the complete variable domain reads DVKVTQSSRYLVKRTGEKVFLECVQDMDHENMFWYRQDPGLGLRLIYFSYDVKMKEKGDIPEGYSVSREKKERFSLILESASTNQTSMYLCASGRPTGIGNTIYFGEGSWLTVV.

This clonotype was seen many times. The gene calls are TRBV5-1 and TRBJ2-3; the D gene is possibly TRBD1 (6 bases). V lost 4 bases and J 7 bases, leaving 16 bases between the germline ends. Germline V gives CDR1 SGHRS, CDR2 YFSETQ. The CDR3 has 14 residues. The CDR3 nucleotides are TGCGCCAGCAGCCGGGACAATAGTTTGTATACGCAGTATTTT. This translates into CASSRDNSLYTQYF.

The chain is built from TRBV7-2 and TRBJ1-2, with D tentatively TRBD1 (5 bases). V shed 1 base and J shed 4 bases, with 7 bases lying between them. The CDR3 is 13 residues long. Per germline, CDR1 SGHTA and CDR2 FQGNSA. DNA of the CDR3: TGTGCCAGCAGCTTAGACGGGACCTATGGCTACACCTTC. This codes for CASSLDGTYGYTF.

At least ten counts were recorded for this clonotype. The chain is built from TRBV5-1 and TRBJ1-2; D call uncertain. CDR1 is SGHRS and CDR2 is YFSETQ in the germline V gene. The CDR3 totals 13 residues. V was pared by 3 bases and J by 2 bases, with 8 bases between. For the CDR3, the DNA is TGCGCCAGCAGCTCCAGGCCGAACTATGGCTACACCTTC. The encoded protein is CASSSRPNYGYTF.

This chain joins TRBV7-2 and TRBJ2-1; 10 bases are shared with TRBD1. CDR1 is SGHTA, CDR2 FQGNSA, per germline. This CDR3 is 16 amino acids long. V lost 5 bases to trimming and J lost 2 bases; unmatched junction nucleotides: 6. The CDR3 DNA reads as TGTGCCAGCAGCCCTGGGGGGACAGGGGCCTACAATGAGCAGTTCTTC. It specifies CASSPGGTGAYNEQFF.

There are many counts of this clonotype. This rearrangement joins TRBV12-3 or TRBV12-4 to TRBJ1-1, with D unclear. The V end was cut by 1 base, the J end by 11 bases, with 8 bases between. CDR3 length equals 11 residues. CDR3 bases: TGTGCCAGCAGTTTAGACCAGAAGGCTTTCTTT. Translating gives CASSLDQKAFF.

This clonotype was seen many times. The rearrangement uses TRBV28 and TRBJ1-2, with D perhaps matching TRBD1 (5 bases). Germline-derived CDR1 and CDR2 are MDHEN and SYDVKM. Trimming left V 3 bases short and J 6 bases short, with 17 bases between. This CDR3 has 15 residues. DNA of the CDR3: TGTGCCAGCAGTTTTGATGATTGGGGGAAGGATGGCTACACCTTC. This translates into CASSFDDWGKDGYTF.

This clonotype has ten or more counts. V usage is TRBV6-1 and J usage is TRBJ1-4; D is unclear. CDR1 is MNHNS, CDR2 SASEGT, per germline. Trimming shortened V by 5 bases and J by 12 bases, and 16 bases separated the two germline ends. CDR3 length equals 13 residues. CDR3 coding DNA: TGTGCCAGCAGTTTGGGTTTTGGGTGGCAACTGTTTTTT. This translates into CASSLGFGWQLFF.

This clonotype was detected many times. This chain connects TRBV24-1 to TRBJ2-5; D not certain. Germline V gene sequence: CDR1 KGHDR, CDR2 SFDVKD. This CDR3 contains 13 residues. V was shortened by 4 bases and J by 5 bases, with 10 bases between the two germline ends. DNA of the CDR3: TGTGCCACCAGTGACCATGGTGGGGAGACCCAGTACTTC. It yields the protein CATSDHGGETQYF.

As for this clonotype: As the CDR3 is not closed by the conserved phenylalanine or tryptophan, this likely results from a read error. V and J are TRBV30 and TRBJ2-7; TRBD1 might be the D (5 bases). The V end was cut by 5 bases, the J end by 1 base, with 6 bases between. The germline CDR1 and CDR2 sequences are GTSNPN and SVGIG (reference sequence). There are 11 residues in the CDR3. CDR3 protein: CAWQGSYEQYL. The CDR3, as DNA: TGTGCCTGGCAGGGATCCTACGAGCAGTACCTC.

This clonotype came up many times. J is TRBJ1-1 and V is TRBV29-1; 7 bases are shared with TRBD1. This CDR3 comprises 13 residues. The germline CDR1 and CDR2 sequences are SQVTM and ANQGSEA. Trimming at V came to 7 bases and at J to 1 base, leaving 6 bases not matched to a gene. The CDR3 region is CSAAGGENTEAFF. The CDR3, as DNA: TGCAGCGCCGCAGGGGGAGAGAACACTGAAGCTTTCTTT. The full variable domain, rest sourced from reference TRBV29-1 and TRBJ1-1, is SAVISQKPSRDICQRGTSLTIQCQVDSQVTMMFWYRQQPGQSLTLIATANQGSEATYESGFVIDKFPISRPNLTFSTLTVSNMSPEDSSIYLCSAAGGENTEAFFGQGTRLTVV.

This clonotype was detected ten times or more. J is TRBJ2-3 and V is TRBV6-5; D ambiguous. Germline CDR1 is MNHEY and CDR2 is SVGAGI. V was pared by 0 bases and J by 5 bases, with 3 bases between. The CDR3 consists of 12 residues. The CDR3 DNA sequence: TGTGCCAGCAGTTACTCGTTAGATACGCAGTATTTT. Translation: CASSYSLDTQYF.

This clonotype was found many times. The chain has TRBV11-2 and TRBJ2-1; D is perhaps TRBD2 (6 bases). The CDR3 totals 17 residues. Trimming cost V 2 bases and J 0 bases, with 14 bases left between them. CDR1 is SGHAT, CDR2 FQNNGV, per germline. CDR3 in amino acids: CASSLLRGASSYNEQFF. Here the CDR3 DNA reads TGTGCCAGCAGCTTACTCCGCGGGGCTAGCTCCTACAATGAGCAGTTCTTC.

This clonotype has only one observation. DNA for the CDR3: TGTGCCAGCAGCCCAAGACTAGCGGGAGTAGGTTTCTACAATGAGCAGTTCTTC. The encoded protein is CASSPRLAGVGFYNEQFF. The V call is TRBV11-2, the J call TRBJ2-1; TRBD2 matches 12 bases. The CDR3 has 18 amino acids. The junction had 11 bases not matched to a gene; V was cut back by 5 bases and J by 3 bases. Germline CDR1 is SGHAT and CDR2 is FQNNGV.

A remark on this clonotype: Mismatch with germline at one junction end may stem from a read error. The chain combines TRBV19 with TRBJ2-1, with 15 bases fitting TRBD2. CDR3 size: 19 residues. Germline CDR1 reads LNHDA; CDR2 reads SQIVND (reference sequence). CDR3 sequence reads: CTSSTARGTSGRRDNEQFF. As DNA, the CDR3 is TGTACCAGTAGTACGGCCCGAGGGACTAGCGGGAGGCGGGACAATGAGCAGTTCTTC.

This clonotype has a count of ten or more. The chain combines TRBV5-1 with TRBJ2-1; TRBD1 matches at 7 bases. Per the germline V gene, CDR1 is SGHRS and CDR2 is YFSETQ. There are 14 residues in the CDR3. Trimming took 0 bases from V and 7 from J; bases not matched to a gene: 4. As DNA, the CDR3 is TGCGCCAGCAGCTTGGACAGGGGATCGAATGAGCAGTTCTTC. It specifies CASSLDRGSNEQFF.

This clonotype was seen repeatedly, ten times or more. V and J are TRBV7-9 and TRBJ2-1, with TRBD2 as a possible D gene (6 bases). The V gene's germline CDR1 is SEHNR and CDR2 FQNEAQ (reference sequence). The CDR3 covers 16 residues. Between the trimmed V and J ends, which lost 3 bases and 5 bases, there was a span of 17 bases. CDR3 protein: CASSFMRGTSDNEQFF. CDR3 nucleotide sequence: TGTGCCAGCAGCTTTATGCGGGGTACTTCCGACAATGAGCAGTTCTTC.

The chain couples TRBV7-9 to TRBJ1-1; D gene ambiguous. Germline lookup yields CDR1 SEHNR and CDR2 FQNEAQ (reference sequence). The CDR3 totals 13 residues. Trimming cost V 5 bases and J 4 bases, with 11 bases left between them. The CDR3 coding sequence is TGTGCCAGCAGCCTCATAGGAATCACTGAAGCTTTCTTT. Its protein product is CASSLIGITEAFF.